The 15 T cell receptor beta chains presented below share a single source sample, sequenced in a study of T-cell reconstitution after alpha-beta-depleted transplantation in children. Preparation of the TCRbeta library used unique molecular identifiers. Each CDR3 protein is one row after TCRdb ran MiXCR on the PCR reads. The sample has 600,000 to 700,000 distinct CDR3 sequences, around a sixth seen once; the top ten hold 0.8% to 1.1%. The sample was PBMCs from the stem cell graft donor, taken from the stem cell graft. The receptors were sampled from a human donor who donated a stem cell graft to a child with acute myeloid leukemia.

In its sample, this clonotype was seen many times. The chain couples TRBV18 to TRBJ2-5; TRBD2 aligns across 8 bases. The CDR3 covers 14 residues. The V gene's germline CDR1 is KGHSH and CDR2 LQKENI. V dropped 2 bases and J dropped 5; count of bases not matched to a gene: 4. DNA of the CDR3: TGTGCCAGCTCACCAGCGGGGGGCCAGGAGACCCAGTACTTC. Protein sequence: CASSPAGGQETQYF.

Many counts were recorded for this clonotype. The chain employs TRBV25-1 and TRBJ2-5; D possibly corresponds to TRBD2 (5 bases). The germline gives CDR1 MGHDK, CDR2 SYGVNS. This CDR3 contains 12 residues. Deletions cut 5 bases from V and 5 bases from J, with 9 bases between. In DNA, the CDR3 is TGTGCCAGCAGTACGGGGATGGAGACCCAGTACTTC. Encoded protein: CASSTGMETQYF.

The CDR3 sequence is CASSEGGFYGYTF. The CDR3, as DNA: TGTGCCAGCAGTGAGGGGGGTTTCTATGGCTACACCTTC. The chain is built from TRBV2 and TRBJ1-2; tentative D call: TRBD1 (5 bases). The V and J ends lost 3 bases and 4 bases respectively, with 9 bases between them. This CDR3 contains 13 residues. CDR1 and CDR2 from the germline V gene are SNHLY and FYNNEI.

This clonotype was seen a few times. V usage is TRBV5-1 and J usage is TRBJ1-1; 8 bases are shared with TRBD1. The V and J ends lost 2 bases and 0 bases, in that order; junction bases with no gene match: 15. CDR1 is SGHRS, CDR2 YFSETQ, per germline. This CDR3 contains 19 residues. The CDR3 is CASSFRGSNRGSVNTEAFF. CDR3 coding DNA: TGCGCCAGCAGCTTTCGAGGTAGTAACAGGGGGAGTGTGAACACTGAAGCTTTCTTT.

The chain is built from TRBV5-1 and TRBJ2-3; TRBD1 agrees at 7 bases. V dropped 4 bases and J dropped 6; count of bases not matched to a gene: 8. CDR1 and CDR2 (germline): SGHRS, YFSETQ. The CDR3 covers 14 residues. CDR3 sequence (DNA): TGCGCCAGCAGCCCCGACAGGGTTCGGGATACGCAGTATTTT. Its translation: CASSPDRVRDTQYF.

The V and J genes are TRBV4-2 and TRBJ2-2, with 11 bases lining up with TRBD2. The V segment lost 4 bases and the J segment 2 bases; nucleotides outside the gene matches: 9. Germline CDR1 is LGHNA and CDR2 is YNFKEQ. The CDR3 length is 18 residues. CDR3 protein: CASSLRVAGGLNTGELFF. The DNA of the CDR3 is TGTGCCAGCAGCCTTAGGGTAGCGGGGGGGTTAAACACCGGGGAGCTGTTTTTT.

CDR3 nucleotide sequence: TGTGCCAGCAGCAAACGGGAAGCCTACGAGCAGTACTTC. It codes for CASSKREAYEQYF. The chain carries TRBV7-9 and TRBJ2-7, with D maybe TRBD2 (5 bases). Looked up from germline, CDR1 is SEHNR and CDR2 is FQNEAQ (reference sequence). The V end lost 5 bases, the J end lost 2 bases, and 10 bases lay between the germline ends. The CDR3 loop spans 13 amino acids.

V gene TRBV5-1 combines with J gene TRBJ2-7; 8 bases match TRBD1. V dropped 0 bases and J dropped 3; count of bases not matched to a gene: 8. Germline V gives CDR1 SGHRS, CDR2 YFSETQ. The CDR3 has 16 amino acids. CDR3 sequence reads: CASSLAPGTGLYEQYV. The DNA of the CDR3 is TGCGCCAGCAGCTTGGCCCCGGGGACAGGCCTCTACGAGCAGTACGTC.

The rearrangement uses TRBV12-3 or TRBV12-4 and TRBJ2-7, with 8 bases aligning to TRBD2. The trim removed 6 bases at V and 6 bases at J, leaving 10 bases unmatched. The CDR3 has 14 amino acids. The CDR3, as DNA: TGTGCCAGCAGCTCCTCAAATGCGGGGGGCGAGCAGTACGTC. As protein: CASSSSNAGGEQYV.

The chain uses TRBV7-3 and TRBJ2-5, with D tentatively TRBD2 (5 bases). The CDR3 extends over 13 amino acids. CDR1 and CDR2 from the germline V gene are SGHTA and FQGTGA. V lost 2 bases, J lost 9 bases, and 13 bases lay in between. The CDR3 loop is CASSLGVKEAQYF. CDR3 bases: TGTGCCAGCAGCTTAGGAGTAAAGGAGGCCCAGTACTTC.

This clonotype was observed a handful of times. As DNA, the CDR3 is TGTGCCAGCAGCCAATCGGAGGGTTCACCCCTCCACTTT. Amino acid sequence: CASSQSEGSPLHF. This chain uses TRBV16 with TRBJ1-6; D call uncertain. The CDR3 runs to 13 residues. CDR1 is KGHSY, CDR2 FQNENV, per germline. Trimming cost V 0 bases and J 9 bases, with 6 bases left between them.

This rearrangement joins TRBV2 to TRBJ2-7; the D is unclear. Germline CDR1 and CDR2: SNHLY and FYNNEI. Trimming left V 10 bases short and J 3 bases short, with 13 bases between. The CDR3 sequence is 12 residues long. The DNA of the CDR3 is TGTGCCACCGTCCGTTCGGGCTACGAGCAGTACTTC. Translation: CATVRSGYEQYF.

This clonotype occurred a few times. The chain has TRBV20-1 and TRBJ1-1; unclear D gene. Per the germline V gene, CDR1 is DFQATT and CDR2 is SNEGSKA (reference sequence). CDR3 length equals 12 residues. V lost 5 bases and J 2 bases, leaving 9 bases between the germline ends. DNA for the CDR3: TGCAGTGCTTACCCCCAAAACACTGAAGCTTTCTTT. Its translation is CSAYPQNTEAFF.

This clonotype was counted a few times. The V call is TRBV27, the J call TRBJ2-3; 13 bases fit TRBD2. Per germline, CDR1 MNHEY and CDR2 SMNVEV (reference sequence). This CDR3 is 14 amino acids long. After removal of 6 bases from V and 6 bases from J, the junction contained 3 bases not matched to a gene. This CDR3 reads CASSQGLAGDTQYF. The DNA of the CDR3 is TGTGCCAGCAGCCAGGGACTAGCGGGGGATACGCAGTATTTT.

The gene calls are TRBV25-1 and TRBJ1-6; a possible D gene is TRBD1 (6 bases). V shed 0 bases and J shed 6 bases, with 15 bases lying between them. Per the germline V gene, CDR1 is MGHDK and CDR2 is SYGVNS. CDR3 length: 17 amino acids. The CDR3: CASSEYFPGASNSPLHF. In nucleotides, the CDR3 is TGTGCCAGCAGTGAATATTTTCCAGGGGCCTCTAATTCACCCCTCCACTTT.